The clone carrying this T cell receptor beta chain has just one count. Its antigen is still unknown. This CDR3 is 16 amino acids long. Trimming at V came to 1 base and at J to 3 bases, leaving 7 bases not matched to a gene. Looked up from germline, CDR1 is SGHTS and CDR2 is YDEGEE. These data are taken from a study of shared clonotypes between healthy human individuals. About the study: Each donor's CD8 memory used one plate, CD8 naive two, each CD4 subset three. Study-level results: Investigators expected sequencing depth to affect clonotype sharing among donors.

Repertoires were generated with immunoSEQ multiplex PCR, while TCRdb's copy carries only in-frame clones and drops some. The sample includes a few million clones, about 92% seen only once; the top ten take about 0.41%. The V call is TRBV5-8, the J call TRBJ1-2; 9 bases map to TRBD1. The specimen was naive CD4+ T cells from PBMCs. Subset of the sample: CD45RA+ positively selected. The TCR was taken from a man between 18 and 29 years old in good health. Some clones in this sample may be carry-over from other donors' samples. As DNA, the CDR3 is TGTGCCAGCAGCTTGAATAGCTGGACAGGGGACTATGGCTACACCTTC. Translated: CASSLNSWTGDYGYTF. The whole variable domain, filled in from reference TRBV5-8 and TRBJ1-2, reads EAGVTQSPTHLIKTRGQQATLRCSPISGHTSVYWYQQALGLGLQFLLWYDEGEERNRGNFPPRFSGRQFPNYSSELNVNALELEDSALYLCASSLNSWTGDYGYTFGSGTRLTVV.